This TCR beta chain emerged from a study of CD8 T cells in Susac syndrome. Whole-study findings and limits: Acknowledgment was made by the study that its TCR sequencing and HLA analysis involved a relatively small number of individuals.

On this clonotype: Its antigen is not known.

This CDR3 is 11 amino acids long. With 1 base removed from V and 6 bases from J, the gap between germline ends came to 4 bases. Germline CDR1 and CDR2: KGHSH and LQKENI. CD8+ and CD4+ T cells circulating in blood were sequenced for TCR beta. Treatment-naive patients with stable or active relapsing-remitting disease were the multiple sclerosis controls. After extraction with the RNeasy kit, roughly 0.45 to 1 ug of the RNA was reverse transcribed using random hexamers. immunoSEQ multiplex PCR amplified TCR beta CDR3 across 54 Vbeta, 13 Jbeta. TCRdb fed the immunoSEQ multiplex PCR reads into MiXCR, producing one record per CDR3 protein. This sample has 90,000 to 150,000 distinct CDR3 sequences; 85% to 95% occur once, and the top ten carry 0.093%.

The sequenced sample consisted of CD4+ T cells from PBMCs. V and J are TRBV18 and TRBJ2-7; D gene uncertain. This clonotype was obtained from a human donor with multiple sclerosis. The CDR3 nucleotides are TGTGCCAGCTCACCACAGGTCGAGCAGTACTTC. It translates to CASSPQVEQYF.